Listed below are T cell receptor beta chains from one sample, sequenced in a study of cytotoxic CD8 clonotypes in ibrutinib-treated CLL. The protocol was immunoSEQ multiplex PCR, while the TCRdb copy is restricted to in-frame clones and leaves out a portion. This repertoire shows over 70,000 clones, around 84% found once; its top ten account for about 5.8%. This sample comprised PBMCs, obtained before ibrutinib treatment. The origin of the receptors is a human donor with chronic lymphocytic leukemia. Each CDR3 is given with its conserved first and last residue. A D gene is named only where the DNA matches it firmly. Only part of the rows carry a size: once, few, many, or a class if the clone is expanded.

clone_size: NA; d_call: NA; j_call: TRBJ1-1; v_call: TRBV11-2; cdr3_aa: CASSLAPFGTNLNTEAFF; cdr3_nt: TGTGCCAGCAGCTTAGCACCCTTCGGGACTAACCTGAACACTGAAGCTTTCTTT
clone_size: once; d_call: NA; j_call: TRBJ2-7; v_call: TRBV5-4; cdr3_aa: CASSPTGEDQQNYEQYF; cdr3_nt: TGTGCCAGCAGCCCTACAGGGGAGGACCAACAAAACTACGAGCAGTACTTC
clone_size: NA; d_call: NA; j_call: TRBJ1-1; v_call: TRBV29-1; cdr3_aa: CSVERYTEAFF; cdr3_nt: TGCAGCGTTGAAAGGTACACTGAAGCTTTCTTT
clone_size: NA; d_call: NA; j_call: TRBJ2-7; v_call: TRBV7-6; cdr3_aa: CASSLFWYEQYF; cdr3_nt: TGTGCCAGCAGCTTATTTTGGTACGAGCAGTACTTC
clone_size: NA; d_call: NA; j_call: TRBJ2-5; v_call: TRBV19; cdr3_aa: CASSTRQETQYF; cdr3_nt: TGTGCCAGTAGTACCCGACAAGAGACCCAGTACTTC
clone_size: NA; d_call: NA; j_call: TRBJ1-1; v_call: TRBV5-8; cdr3_aa: CASSAFRHLNTEAFF; cdr3_nt: TGTGCCAGCAGCGCCTTCCGACACCTAAACACTGAAGCTTTCTTT
clone_size: NA; d_call: TRBD1; j_call: TRBJ2-5; v_call: TRBV5-1; cdr3_aa: CASNTPPGGGGGETQYF; cdr3_nt: TGCGCCAGCAACACTCCCCCAGGGGGCGGAGGTGGGGAGACCCAGTACTTC
clone_size: once; d_call: NA; j_call: TRBJ1-1; v_call: TRBV9; cdr3_aa: CASSVHQENTEAFF; cdr3_nt: TGTGCCAGCAGCGTACATCAGGAGAACACTGAAGCTTTCTTT
clone_size: NA; d_call: TRBD1; j_call: TRBJ2-6; v_call: TRBV5-6; cdr3_aa: CASSLVDRGLGANVLTF; cdr3_nt: TGTGCCAGCAGCTTGGTGGATAGGGGGCTGGGGGCCAACGTCCTGACTTTC
clone_size: NA; d_call: NA; j_call: TRBJ1-1; v_call: TRBV19; cdr3_aa: CASRIYPMDTEAFF; cdr3_nt: TGTGCCAGTAGGATTTACCCTATGGACACTGAAGCTTTCTTT
clone_size: NA; d_call: NA; j_call: TRBJ2-3; v_call: TRBV20-1; cdr3_aa: CRAATTDTQYF; cdr3_nt: TGCAGGGCCGCTACTACAGATACGCAGTATTTT
clone_size: NA; d_call: TRBD1; j_call: TRBJ1-1; v_call: TRBV27; cdr3_aa: CASSLQGAYVNTEAFF; cdr3_nt: TGTGCCAGCAGTTTACAGGGGGCGTACGTGAACACTGAAGCTTTCTTT
clone_size: NA; d_call: TRBD1; j_call: TRBJ1-2; v_call: TRBV9; cdr3_aa: CASSERSSGTGGYGYTF; cdr3_nt: TGTGCCAGCAGCGAACGTTCCTCCGGGACAGGGGGTTATGGCTACACCTTC
clone_size: NA; d_call: TRBD1; j_call: TRBJ1-5; v_call: TRBV19; cdr3_aa: CASSTLGQGAMSNQPQHF; cdr3_nt: TGTGCCAGTAGTACACTCGGACAGGGGGCGATGAGCAATCAGCCCCAGCATTTT
clone_size: NA; d_call: TRBD2; j_call: TRBJ2-7; v_call: TRBV18; cdr3_aa: CASSPTSGTYEQYF; cdr3_nt: TGTGCCAGCTCACCTACTAGCGGTACCTACGAGCAGTACTTC
clone_size: once; d_call: TRBD2; j_call: TRBJ2-4; v_call: TRBV30; cdr3_aa: CAWSSGVAKNIQYF; cdr3_nt: TGTGCCTGGTCCAGCGGGGTAGCCAAAAACATTCAGTACTTC
clone_size: NA; d_call: TRBD1; j_call: TRBJ2-2; v_call: TRBV27; cdr3_aa: CASSYRGRTGELFF; cdr3_nt: TGTGCCAGCAGTTACAGGGGGCGTACCGGGGAGCTGTTTTTT
clone_size: NA; d_call: TRBD1; j_call: TRBJ1-1; v_call: TRBV6-5; cdr3_aa: CASRLTGRNSEAFF; cdr3_nt: TGTGCCAGCAGACTGACAGGGAGGAACTCTGAAGCTTTCTTT
clone_size: NA; d_call: TRBD2; j_call: TRBJ2-1; v_call: TRBV19; cdr3_aa: CASSIGLAGGSYNEQFF; cdr3_nt: TGTGCCAGTAGTATAGGACTAGCGGGAGGGTCCTACAATGAGCAGTTCTTC
clone_size: NA; d_call: NA; j_call: TRBJ2-2; v_call: TRBV27; cdr3_aa: CASSFSFRDPNTGELFF; cdr3_nt: TGTGCCAGCAGTTTCTCATTCCGGGACCCTAACACCGGGGAGCTGTTTTTT
clone_size: once; d_call: NA; j_call: TRBJ2-5; v_call: TRBV5-5; cdr3_aa: CASSLLEWGQETQYF; cdr3_nt: TGTGCCAGCAGCTTATTGGAGTGGGGCCAAGAGACCCAGTACTTC
clone_size: NA; d_call: NA; j_call: TRBJ2-7; v_call: TRBV10-3; cdr3_aa: CATAVSGDEQYF; cdr3_nt: TGTGCCACCGCCGTCAGCGGCGACGAGCAGTACTTC
clone_size: NA; d_call: TRBD2; j_call: TRBJ2-1; v_call: TRBV5-1; cdr3_aa: CASSLRGGSSYNEQFF; cdr3_nt: TGCGCCAGCAGCTTGCGGGGCGGGAGCTCCTACAATGAGCAGTTCTTC
clone_size: NA; d_call: NA; j_call: TRBJ1-2; v_call: TRBV5-6; cdr3_aa: CASSLVGTSDYTF; cdr3_nt: TGTGCCAGCAGCTTGGTGGGGACGTCGGACTACACCTTC
clone_size: NA; d_call: NA; j_call: TRBJ2-4; v_call: TRBV5-1; cdr3_aa: CASSLSTGNKIGIQYF; cdr3_nt: TGCGCCAGCAGCTTGTCCACGGGGAATAAAATAGGCATTCAGTACTTC
clone_size: NA; d_call: NA; j_call: TRBJ1-5; v_call: TRBV6-1; cdr3_aa: CASSEGGTISGQPQHF; cdr3_nt: TGTGCCAGCAGTGAAGGGGGTACAATCTCGGGGCAGCCCCAGCATTTT
clone_size: NA; d_call: NA; j_call: TRBJ1-1; v_call: TRBV7-9; cdr3_aa: CASSPFLSATEAFF; cdr3_nt: TGTGCCAGCAGCCCTTTTCTGTCCGCCACTGAAGCTTTCTTT
clone_size: NA; d_call: NA; j_call: TRBJ2-3; v_call: TRBV4-1; cdr3_aa: CASSQVGSDTQYF; cdr3_nt: TGCGCCAGCAGCCAAGTCGGTTCAGATACGCAGTATTTT
clone_size: NA; d_call: NA; j_call: TRBJ1-1; v_call: TRBV20-1; cdr3_aa: CSAAEYTEAFF; cdr3_nt: TGCAGTGCCGCGGAGTACACTGAAGCTTTCTTT
clone_size: NA; d_call: TRBD1; j_call: TRBJ1-3; v_call: TRBV7-8; cdr3_aa: CASSWTRDSRISGNTIYF; cdr3_nt: TGTGCCAGCAGCTGGACTCGGGACAGCCGAATCTCTGGAAACACCATATATTTT
clone_size: NA; d_call: TRBD1; j_call: TRBJ2-7; v_call: TRBV27; cdr3_aa: CASSLYPPGQGQSEQYF; cdr3_nt: TGTGCCAGCAGTTTATACCCCCCGGGACAGGGCCAGAGCGAGCAGTACTTC
clone_size: NA; d_call: NA; j_call: TRBJ2-1; v_call: TRBV27; cdr3_aa: CASSYGLLGFNEQFF; cdr3_nt: TGTGCCAGCAGTTACGGACTCCTTGGTTTCAATGAGCAGTTCTTC
clone_size: NA; d_call: NA; j_call: TRBJ2-7; v_call: TRBV27; cdr3_aa: CASSASMGEQYF; cdr3_nt: TGTGCCAGCAGTGCAAGCATGGGTGAGCAGTACTTC
clone_size: NA; d_call: NA; j_call: TRBJ2-3; v_call: TRBV5-1; cdr3_aa: CASSLEGGLREALDTQYF; cdr3_nt: TGCGCCAGCAGCTTGGAGGGGGGACTCCGGGAGGCATTGGATACGCAGTATTTT
clone_size: NA; d_call: NA; j_call: TRBJ1-5; v_call: TRBV28; cdr3_aa: CASSYPGDQPQHF; cdr3_nt: TGTGCCAGCAGTTATCCTGGGGATCAGCCCCAGCATTTT
clone_size: once; d_call: NA; j_call: TRBJ2-7; v_call: TRBV28; cdr3_aa: CASSLGWLYEQYF; cdr3_nt: TGTGCCAGCAGTTTAGGCTGGCTATACGAGCAGTACTTC
clone_size: NA; d_call: NA; j_call: TRBJ1-4; v_call: TRBV9; cdr3_aa: CASSEGATNEKLFF; cdr3_nt: TGTGCCAGCAGCGAGGGTGCAACTAATGAAAAACTGTTTTTT
clone_size: NA; d_call: NA; j_call: TRBJ2-3; v_call: TRBV19; cdr3_aa: CASSIAGVTSDTQYF; cdr3_nt: TGTGCCAGTAGTATAGCGGGGGTCACTTCAGATACGCAGTATTTT
clone_size: few; d_call: NA; j_call: TRBJ2-6; v_call: TRBV30; cdr3_aa: CAWRRGRARAGANVLTF; cdr3_nt: TGTGCCTGGAGGCGGGGCAGGGCCAGAGCTGGGGCCAACGTCCTGACTTTC
clone_size: NA; d_call: NA; j_call: TRBJ2-2; v_call: TRBV11-2; cdr3_aa: CASSSTSGELFF; cdr3_nt: TGTGCCAGCAGCTCCACTTCTGGGGAGCTGTTTTTT
clone_size: NA; d_call: NA; j_call: TRBJ2-3; v_call: TRBV9; cdr3_aa: CASSVRVGLDTQYF; cdr3_nt: TGTGCCAGCAGCGTGAGGGTCGGGCTCGATACGCAGTATTTT
clone_size: NA; d_call: NA; j_call: TRBJ1-1; v_call: TRBV4-3; cdr3_aa: CASSQGPLQGGFGAFF; cdr3_nt: TGCGCCAGCAGCCAAGGTCCTCTACAAGGGGGTTTTGGAGCTTTCTTT
clone_size: NA; d_call: NA; j_call: TRBJ2-3; v_call: TRBV7-2; cdr3_aa: CAARVAGANTQYF; cdr3_nt: TGTGCCGCAAGGGTGGCCGGAGCTAATACGCAGTATTTT
clone_size: medium-sized; d_call: NA; j_call: TRBJ1-2; v_call: TRBV9; cdr3_aa: CASSVGQDYGYTF; cdr3_nt: TGTGCCAGCAGCGTCGGGCAAGACTATGGCTACACCTTC
clone_size: NA; d_call: NA; j_call: TRBJ2-1; v_call: TRBV5-4; cdr3_aa: CASSLRTRGNEQFF; cdr3_nt: TGTGCCAGCAGCTTGAGGACCCGAGGCAATGAGCAGTTCTTC
clone_size: NA; d_call: NA; j_call: TRBJ1-1; v_call: TRBV4-2; cdr3_aa: CASSQPIGKTEAFF; cdr3_nt: TGTGCCAGCAGCCAACCTATCGGAAAAACTGAAGCTTTCTTT
clone_size: once; d_call: NA; j_call: TRBJ1-5; v_call: TRBV19; cdr3_aa: CASSIGVRRDGQPQHF; cdr3_nt: TGTGCCAGTAGTATCGGAGTTCGGAGGGACGGTCAGCCCCAGCATTTT
clone_size: NA; d_call: NA; j_call: TRBJ1-2; v_call: TRBV9; cdr3_aa: CASSVGYPDYGYTF; cdr3_nt: TGTGCCAGCAGCGTGGGGTATCCAGACTATGGCTACACCTTC
clone_size: NA; d_call: TRBD1; j_call: TRBJ1-2; v_call: TRBV7-9; cdr3_aa: CASSLLITGGADYGYTF; cdr3_nt: TGTGCCAGCAGCTTGCTAATTACAGGGGGGGCCGACTATGGCTACACCTTC
clone_size: NA; d_call: TRBD1; j_call: TRBJ2-7; v_call: TRBV5-8; cdr3_aa: CASSLQTGTAFYEQYF; cdr3_nt: TGTGCCAGCAGCTTACAAACCGGGACAGCGTTCTACGAGCAGTACTTC
clone_size: NA; d_call: NA; j_call: TRBJ2-5; v_call: TRBV7-2; cdr3_aa: CASSLLETQYF; cdr3_nt: TGTGCCAGCAGCTTATTGGAGACCCAGTACTTC